This T cell receptor beta chain is from a study of early T cells in non-severe SARS-CoV-2 infection. Overall study findings and caveats: Anti-spike CD8 responses were favored in VDJdb matching, and private and CD4 specificities were missed.

Molecules of cDNA were individually given unique molecular identifiers that were attached to them. TCRdb fed the 5' RACE reads into MiXCR, producing one record per CDR3 protein. Of about 50,000 distinct CDR3 sequences listed, roughly 15% are singletons. Note on this clonotype: Its antigen is currently unknown.

This specimen consisted of whole blood, obtained at baseline. The TCR comes from an adult who was a healthcare worker with PCR-confirmed SARS-CoV-2 infection or an uninfected control (not recorded which).

Here the CDR3 reads CASTSGDQETQYF. CDR3 nucleotide sequence: TGCGCCAGCACCTCGGGGGACCAAGAGACCCAGTACTTC. The rearrangement links TRBV5-1 to TRBJ2-5; D may be TRBD2 (6 bases). V dropped 6 bases and J dropped 0 bases, with 9 bases sitting between them. The CDR3 loop spans 13 amino acids. Germline loops: CDR1 SGHRS, CDR2 YFSETQ.